Listed below are T cell receptor beta chains from one sample, sequenced in a study of CXCR3-negative and CXCR3-positive naive CD8 T cells. TCRdb derives one entry per CDR3 protein from the 5' RACE reads, leaving out DNA. Found here are 5,000 to 6,500 distinct CDR3 sequences; the top ten clones hold roughly 2.1%. Sequencing was carried out using naive CXCR3- CD8+ T cells from blood. These receptors originate from a human donor in good health. Some clones in this sample may be carry-over from other donors' samples. CDR3s include the opening cysteine and the closing phenylalanine or tryptophan. Clone size is not always given. Where it is, it says once, few, many or a class for expanded clones.

CASSASVYEQYF	medium-sized	TRBV12-3/TRBV12-4	TRBJ2-7
CATSRGAQLNTEAFF	.	TRBV15	TRBJ1-1
CSVGDRNSGANVLTF	medium-sized	TRBV29-1	TRBJ2-6
CASSYPKWGAIENTEAFF	medium-sized	TRBV6-6	TRBJ1-1
CATSGPGQVPQSGLANYGYTF	.	TRBV2	TRBJ1-2
CASTFQGVEQFF	.	TRBV12-3/TRBV12-4	TRBJ2-1
CSVEDWASGALNEQFF	.	TRBV29-1	TRBJ2-1
CSVEWGLAGYNEQFF	medium-sized	TRBV29-1	TRBJ2-1
CASSQDSYNEQFF	.	TRBV4-1	TRBJ2-1
CASSSGTEYQETQYF	.	TRBV5-1	TRBJ2-5
CSARATDRGLYNEQFF	medium-sized	TRBV20-1	TRBJ2-1
CSLIPGDEQFF	.	TRBV29-1	TRBJ2-1
CSVEGSNYGYTF	medium-sized	TRBV29-1	TRBJ1-2
CASSVASGNDNEQFF	.	TRBV9	TRBJ2-1
CASSPGGSNEQFF	.	TRBV19	TRBJ2-1
CAITPAGEGYEQYF	large	TRBV10-3	TRBJ2-7
CASSLDMFNEQYF	.	TRBV5-1	TRBJ2-7
CASSRTGTALNTEAFF	.	TRBV7-6	TRBJ1-1
CRVGGGLGYKQYF	.	TRBV29-1	TRBJ2-7
CASSFSRGDRANEKLFF	medium-sized	TRBV6-5	TRBJ1-4
CASSSPGQGVFEKLFF	.	TRBV27	TRBJ1-4
CASTPSMGADQETQYF	.	TRBV11-2	TRBJ2-5
CAISENRAGGPNTQYF	medium-sized	TRBV10-3	TRBJ2-3
CASSHSGEAQYF	.	TRBV6-5	TRBJ2-5
CASSSGHTDTQYF	medium-sized	TRBV7-9	TRBJ2-3
CASRRAYGYTF	.	TRBV6-2/TRBV6-3	TRBJ1-2
CASSLDRGRNDQFF	.	TRBV5-5	TRBJ2-1
CSARDRGLSSYEQYF	medium-sized	TRBV20-1	TRBJ2-7
CASRHSYLPGTPNEQFF	.	TRBV27	TRBJ2-1
CSVEGQGRDNEQFF	medium-sized	TRBV29-1	TRBJ2-1
CAAAWGLAPPGKDYNEQFF	.	TRBV2	TRBJ2-1
CSVLPSGRSSSYNEQFF	medium-sized	TRBV29-1	TRBJ2-1
CSVEDWTPNGYTF	.	TRBV29-1	TRBJ1-2
CASSPGMDEQFF	medium-sized	TRBV6-5	TRBJ2-1
CASSPAGRGGPDTQYF	medium-sized	TRBV7-2	TRBJ2-3
CASKLGSSYNEQFF	.	TRBV7-2	TRBJ2-1
CSVPGQGAKYGYTF	medium-sized	TRBV29-1	TRBJ1-2
CATSSQGQGGTEAFF	.	TRBV5-6	TRBJ1-1
CASSSGPGGEGGTEAFF	medium-sized	TRBV7-8	TRBJ1-1